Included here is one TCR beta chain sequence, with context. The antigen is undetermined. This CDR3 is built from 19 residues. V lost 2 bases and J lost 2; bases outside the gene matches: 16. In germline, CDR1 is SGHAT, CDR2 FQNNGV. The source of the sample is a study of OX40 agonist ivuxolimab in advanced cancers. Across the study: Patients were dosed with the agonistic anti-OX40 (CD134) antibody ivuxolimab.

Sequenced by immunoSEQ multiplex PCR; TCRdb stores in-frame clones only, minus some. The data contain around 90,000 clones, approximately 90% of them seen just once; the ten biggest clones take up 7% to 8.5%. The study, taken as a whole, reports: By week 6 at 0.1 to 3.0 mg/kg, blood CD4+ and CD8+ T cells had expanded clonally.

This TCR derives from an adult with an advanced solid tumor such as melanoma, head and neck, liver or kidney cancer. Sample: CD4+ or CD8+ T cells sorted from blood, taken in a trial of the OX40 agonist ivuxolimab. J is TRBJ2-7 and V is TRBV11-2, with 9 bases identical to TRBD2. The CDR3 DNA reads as TGTGCCAGCAGCTTATCGCTTTATGGTAGCGGGAGAGTACCCTACGAGCAGTACTTC. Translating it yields CASSLSLYGSGRVPYEQYF.